One sample yielded the 29 T cell receptor beta chains listed below, sequenced in a study of T cell responses to AZD1222 COVID-19 vaccine. The protocol was immunoSEQ multiplex PCR, while the TCRdb copy is restricted to in-frame clones and leaves out a portion. In the table there are approximately 150,000 clones, 85% to 90% of which are singletons. The sample consisted of peripheral blood, taken 28 days after the second dose of the MenACWY control vaccine. The source is an adult who received the MenACWY meningococcal vaccine as a control.

The chain couples TRBV13 to TRBJ2-7, with 10 bases lining up with TRBD1. The CDR3 is made up of 16 amino acids. Germline assignment: CDR1 PRHDT and CDR2 FYEKMQ (reference sequence). V shed 0 bases, J shed 2 bases, and the junction held 4 bases outside the gene matches. The chain's CDR3 is CASSLGLGTGAYEQYF. The CDR3 region has the DNA TGTGCCAGCAGCTTAGGCCTGGGGACAGGGGCCTACGAGCAGTACTTC.

The V gene is TRBV28, the J gene TRBJ1-6; the D gene is possibly TRBD1 (5 bases). Germline CDR1 reads MDHEN; CDR2 reads SYDVKM. Trimming took 7 bases from V and 6 from J, leaving 10 bases between them. The CDR3 has 13 residues. CDR3 coding DNA: TGTGCCAGCATAGGGGTAGTTAATTCACCCCTCCACTTT. Translating it yields CASIGVVNSPLHF.

This chain uses TRBV2 with TRBJ2-5; D not resolved. Germline V gene lookup returns CDR1 SNHLY and CDR2 FYNNEI. V lost 4 bases, J lost 5 bases, and 11 bases lay in between. The CDR3 sequence is 13 residues long. The CDR3 reads CASSGEGTETQYF. For the CDR3, the DNA is TGTGCCAGCAGTGGCGAAGGAACGGAGACCCAGTACTTC.

The rearrangement uses TRBV10-2 and TRBJ2-2; D uncertain. The ends were cut back, 3 bases at V and 0 bases at J, with 8 bases in the middle. Germline CDR1 WSHSY, CDR2 SAAADI. The CDR3 has 15 residues. The CDR3 is CASSDMGANTGELFF. CDR3 sequence (DNA): TGCGCCAGCAGTGACATGGGCGCGAACACCGGGGAGCTGTTTTTT.

The chain is built from TRBV7-2 and TRBJ1-6; D call uncertain. The germline V gene has CDR1 SGHTA and CDR2 FQGNSA. The CDR3 runs to 11 residues. The V end was cut by 1 base, the J end by 16 bases, with 8 bases between. CDR3 sequence: CASSLEAVLHF. The CDR3 DNA reads TGTGCCAGCAGCTTAGAAGCGGTTCTCCACTTT.

The chain joins TRBV2 to TRBJ1-5; D is uncertain. The CDR3 covers 12 residues. V lost 3 bases to trimming and J lost 1 base, with 1 base between them. Per germline, CDR1 SNHLY and CDR2 FYNNEI. CDR3 DNA: TGTGCCAGCAGTGAGAGCAATCAGCCCCAGCATTTT. It is translated as CASSESNQPQHF.

V and J are TRBV4-3 and TRBJ2-2; maybe TRBD2 (6 bases). Trimming removed 1 base at V and 5 bases at J, with 11 bases between. The CDR3 extends over 15 amino acids. From germline, CDR1 is LGHNA and CDR2 YSLEER. This CDR3 reads CASSQGSGETGELFF. CDR3 coding DNA: TGCGCCAGCAGCCAAGGTTCGGGAGAAACCGGGGAGCTGTTTTTT.

The chain uses TRBV15 and TRBJ1-2; D may be TRBD1 (5 bases). Germline-derived CDR1 and CDR2 are LNHNV and YYDKDF (reference sequence). Trimming stripped 0 bases from V and 7 bases from J, with 15 bases between. The CDR3 is 15 amino acids. In nucleotides, the CDR3 is TGTGCCACCAGCAGAGACAAGGGGTTGGCCGCTGGCTACACCTTC. The encoded protein is CATSRDKGLAAGYTF.

The chain is built from TRBV4-2 and TRBJ2-7; 10 nucleotides match TRBD1. This CDR3 comprises 19 residues. Germline V lookup: CDR1 LGHNA, CDR2 YNFKEQ. Trimming cost V 1 base and J 6 bases; bases outside gene matches: 18. DNA of the CDR3: TGTGCCAGCAGCCAAGCCGGGACAGGGGACCCTCGTAAGGAGTCCGAGCAGTACTTC. This sequence encodes CASSQAGTGDPRKESEQYF.

This chain links TRBV27 with TRBJ1-5; D gene uncertain. CDR1 is MNHEY and CDR2 is SMNVEV in the germline V gene (reference sequence). The CDR3 totals 14 residues. Trimming removed 7 bases from V and 0 bases from J, with 10 bases in between. The CDR3 sequence is CASKGPGSNQPQHF. The DNA of the CDR3 is TGTGCCAGCAAGGGTCCGGGTAGCAATCAGCCCCAGCATTTT.

This clone was detected once. The chain has TRBV7-2 and TRBJ2-3, with TRBD1 identical over 7 bases. The germline CDR1 and CDR2 sequences are SGHTA and FQGNSA. The CDR3 covers 14 residues. The V and J ends lost 6 bases and 5 bases, in that order; junction bases with no gene match: 8. The CDR3 loop reads CASSSTPGGDTQYF. In DNA, the CDR3 is TGTGCCAGCAGTTCGACACCAGGGGGAGATACGCAGTATTTT.

The rearrangement uses TRBV11-2 and TRBJ1-6; the D gene is possibly TRBD1 (5 bases). V gave up 5 bases and J gave up 5 bases, with 10 bases separating them. CDR1 SGHAT and CDR2 FQNNGV come from the germline V gene. CDR3 length: 14 residues. CDR3 region: CASSLRQNNSPLHF. The DNA of the CDR3 is TGTGCCAGCAGCCTAAGACAGAATAATTCACCCCTCCACTTT.

The CDR3 here is CSASRQYSGNTIYF. CDR3 nucleotides: TGCAGTGCTAGTCGGCAGTACTCTGGAAACACCATATATTTT. J is TRBJ1-3 and V is TRBV20-1; D remains ambiguous. CDR1 and CDR2 (germline): DFQATT, SNEGSKA (reference sequence). Trimming left V 3 bases short and J 0 bases short, with 9 bases between. This CDR3 has 14 amino acids.

CDR3 region: CASSLHPTGPNTEAFF. The CDR3 coding sequence is TGTGCCAGCAGCCTTCACCCTACAGGGCCGAACACTGAAGCTTTCTTT. The chain couples TRBV7-2 to TRBJ1-1; D perhaps matches TRBD1 (6 bases). Trimming left V 5 bases short and J 1 base short, with 17 bases between. Germline V CDR1 and CDR2: SGHTA, FQGNSA. The CDR3 has 16 residues.

The rearrangement links TRBV7-2 to TRBJ1-2, with TRBD1 identical over 7 bases. The CDR3 is 12 residues long. The germline gives CDR1 SGHTA, CDR2 FQGNSA. The ends lost 5 bases at V and 8 bases at J; junction bases unmatched: 5. CDR3 region: CASSLQGTGYTF. The DNA for the CDR3 is TGTGCCAGCAGCCTACAGGGGACCGGCTACACCTTC. The full variable domain, with the rest looked up from reference TRBV7-2 and TRBJ1-2, is GAGVSQSPSNKVTEKGKDVELRCDPISGHTALYWYRQSLGQGLEFLIYFQGNSAPDKSGLPSDRFSAERTGGSVSTLTIQRTQQEDSAVYLCASSLQGTGYTFGSGTRLTVV.

The table lists this clone with a count of one. The V call is TRBV19, the J call TRBJ2-1, with 13 nucleotides matching TRBD2. The CDR3 has 15 residues. V gave up 3 bases and J gave up 9 bases; unmatched junction bases: 5. The germline V gene has CDR1 LNHDA and CDR2 SQIVND (reference sequence). The CDR3 region has the DNA TGTGCCAGTAGTATTTCCGGGACTAGCGGGGTTGAGCAGTTCTTC. This gives the protein CASSISGTSGVEQFF.

The chain links TRBV27 to TRBJ2-7, with D possibly being TRBD1 or TRBD2 (5 bases each). Germline-derived CDR1 and CDR2 are MNHEY and SMNVEV (reference sequence). Trimming removed 10 bases at V and 7 bases at J, with 17 bases between. This CDR3 is 12 amino acids long. This chain's CDR3 is CATRDPYREQYF. Written as DNA, the CDR3 is TGTGCCACCCGGGACCCCTATAGGGAGCAGTACTTC.

The chain employs TRBV5-1 and TRBJ2-1; 9 bases match TRBD2. The V gene end was trimmed by 9 bases and the J gene end by 10 bases; junction bases not matched to a gene: 14. This CDR3 spans 14 amino acids. Germline CDR1 is SGHRS and CDR2 is YFSETQ. The CDR3 spells CANRGSGRRGEQFF. The CDR3 DNA reads TGCGCCAACCGGGGAAGCGGGAGGCGGGGAGAGCAGTTCTTC.

J is TRBJ1-1 and V is TRBV6-5; 8 nucleotides align to TRBD1. V lost 5 bases to trimming and J lost 7 bases; unmatched junction nucleotides: 12. The CDR3 spans 15 residues. The germline V gene has CDR1 MNHEY and CDR2 SVGAGI. The CDR3 sequence is CASSLLLDRALEAFF. CDR3 DNA: TGTGCCAGCAGTCTCCTGTTGGACAGGGCCCTTGAAGCTTTCTTT.

V gene TRBV4-3 combines with J gene TRBJ1-4; D is unclear. Germline CDR1 and CDR2: LGHNA and YSLEER. This CDR3 comprises 17 residues. V dropped 0 bases and J dropped 2 bases, with 13 bases sitting between them. CDR3 DNA: TGCGCCAGCAGCCAAGATCCGAAGGGAACTACTAATGAAAAACTGTTTTTT. This translates into CASSQDPKGTTNEKLFF.

This chain joins TRBV10-1 and TRBJ2-1, with 10 bases lining up with TRBD2. J was trimmed by 5 bases and V by 3 bases; bases with no gene match: 7. Per the germline V gene, CDR1 is WNHNN and CDR2 is SYGVQD (reference sequence). The CDR3 totals 16 residues. CDR3 amino acids: CASSEAGGPLNNEQFF. The CDR3 nucleotides read TGCGCCAGCAGTGAAGCGGGAGGGCCCTTAAACAATGAGCAGTTCTTC.

This clone was seen only a few times. The J gene is TRBJ2-5, the V gene TRBV5-1; D not certain. Germline CDR1 reads SGHRS; CDR2 reads YFSETQ. V lost 4 bases and J 3 bases, leaving 4 bases between the germline ends. The CDR3 length is 11 residues. The CDR3 protein is CASSGKETQYF. As DNA, the CDR3 is TGCGCCAGCAGCGGAAAAGAGACCCAGTACTTC.

The chain recombines TRBV2 with TRBJ2-3, with TRBD2 matching 7 bases. V shed 11 bases and J 1 base; nucleotides not matched to a gene: 12. The CDR3 contains 15 residues. Germline lookup yields CDR1 SNHLY and CDR2 FYNNEI. The CDR3 DNA reads TGTGCCGGCCGTCAACTAGCGACCCGCACAGATACGCAGTATTTT. Translation: CAGRQLATRTDTQYF.

The V gene is TRBV4-1, the J gene TRBJ2-7, with TRBD2 matching 12 bases. The CDR3 runs 16 residues. Germline V gives CDR1 MGHRA, CDR2 YSYEKL. V dropped 1 base and J dropped 5; count of bases not matched to a gene: 6. The CDR3 region has the DNA TGCGCCAGCAGCCAAGTATTGACTAGCGGGAGCCACGAGCAGTACTTC. Its protein product is CASSQVLTSGSHEQYF.

The V call is TRBV5-4, the J call TRBJ1-3; D not resolved. The CDR3 is made up of 14 amino acids. V lost 0 bases and J 4 bases, leaving 8 bases between the germline ends. Germline loops: CDR1 SGHNT, CDR2 YYREEE (reference sequence). The CDR3 sequence is CASSLGQDGNTIYF. As DNA, the CDR3 is TGTGCCAGCAGCTTGGGGCAGGACGGAAACACCATATATTTT.

This clone has more than one count but fewer than ten. The chain joins TRBV24-1 to TRBJ2-5; no clear D. V was shortened by 4 bases and J by 7 bases, with 9 bases between the two germline ends. In germline, CDR1 is KGHDR, CDR2 SFDVKD. CDR3 length: 12 residues. The CDR3 DNA is TGTGCCACCAGTGACCGCACCTTGACCCAGTACTTC. Translated: CATSDRTLTQYF.

The chain recombines TRBV6-5 with TRBJ2-7; no clear D. The V and J ends lost 4 bases and 3 bases respectively, with 10 bases between them. Germline V lookup: CDR1 MNHEY, CDR2 SVGAGI. This CDR3 comprises 13 residues. CDR3 residues: CASSFPPFYEQYF. For the CDR3, the DNA is TGTGCCAGCAGTTTTCCACCATTCTACGAGCAGTACTTC.

DNA for the CDR3: TGTGCCAGCAGTTCAACCCCGACAGGGGTATATTTCAATGAGCAGTTCTTC. Its translation is CASSSTPTGVYFNEQFF. The chain links TRBV27 to TRBJ2-1; the match to TRBD1 covers 8 bases. The V and J ends lost 4 bases and 6 bases, in that order; junction bases with no gene match: 14. The CDR3 covers 17 residues. The V gene's germline CDR1 is MNHEY and CDR2 SMNVEV (reference sequence).

V and J are TRBV11-3 and TRBJ2-1; 7 nucleotides match TRBD2. The V gene's germline CDR1 is SGHNT and CDR2 YENEEA. The CDR3 is 13 amino acids. Trimming cost V 5 bases and J 10 bases; bases outside gene matches: 8. CDR3 loop: CASSQREVREQFF. In nucleotides, the CDR3 is TGTGCCAGCAGCCAACGGGAGGTAAGAGAGCAGTTCTTC.